The 18 T cell receptor beta chains listed next were all sequenced from one sample in a study of blood T cell repertoires in COVID-19. Libraries were prepared by immunoSEQ multiplex PCR; TCRdb keeps only in-frame clonotypes and omits some of them. The sample records about 81,000 clones, roughly 86% being singletons. Sequenced sample: peripheral blood. The receptors were sampled from a man in his 60s with acute or convalescent COVID-19.

This clone was counted only a few times. CDR3 region: CASSFTSSYNEQFF. CDR3 DNA sequence: TGTGCCAGCAGCTTCACTAGCTCCTACAATGAGCAGTTCTTC. The V call is TRBV7-9, the J call TRBJ2-1, with D possibly TRBD2 on 5 matching bases. The ends were cut back, 3 bases at V and 0 bases at J, with 6 bases in the middle. Germline assignment: CDR1 SEHNR and CDR2 FQNEAQ (reference sequence). CDR3 length: 14 residues.

CDR3 sequence reads: CASSLVYSGANVLTF. CDR3 coding DNA: TGTGCCAGCAGCTTAGTGTACTCTGGGGCCAACGTCCTGACTTTC. The chain couples TRBV7-9 to TRBJ2-6; no clear D gene. The V end lost 1 base, the J end lost 0 bases, and 4 bases lay between the germline ends. CDR3 length: 15 residues. CDR1 is SEHNR, CDR2 FQNEAQ, per germline (reference sequence).

J is TRBJ1-3 and V is TRBV19; D not certain. V gave up 4 bases and J gave up 4 bases, with 5 bases separating them. CDR1 and CDR2 from the germline V gene are LNHDA and SQIVND (reference sequence). There are 12 residues in the CDR3. The CDR3 DNA reads TGTGCCAGTAGTACCAGGGGAAACACCATATATTTT. Protein product: CASSTRGNTIYF.

The V call is TRBV7-2, the J call TRBJ1-5; D unclear. This CDR3 has 14 amino acids. Germline V gene sequence: CDR1 SGHTA, CDR2 FQGNSA. V was cut by 1 base and J by 4 bases, with 8 bases left in between. Here the CDR3 DNA reads TGTGCCAGCAGCTTAGGTCGGCGGAATCAGCCCCAGCATTTT. Translating it yields CASSLGRRNQPQHF.

The V call is TRBV10-3, the J call TRBJ2-6; D perhaps matches TRBD1 (6 bases). The CDR3 loop spans 15 amino acids. V lost 8 bases and J lost 1, with 12 bases in between. Per germline, CDR1 ENHRY and CDR2 SYGVKD. The chain's CDR3 is CAIGGDTSGANVLTF. The CDR3 DNA is TGTGCCATCGGTGGGGACACTTCTGGGGCCAACGTCCTGACTTTC.

The V and J genes are TRBV27 and TRBJ1-1, with a weak D call TRBD1 (5 bases). Germline CDR1 and CDR2: MNHEY and SMNVEV (reference sequence). The CDR3 covers 13 residues. V was shortened by 3 bases and J by 1 base, with 6 bases between the two germline ends. The CDR3 region is CASSLGGNTEAFF. Written as DNA, the CDR3 is TGTGCCAGCAGTTTGGGGGGGAACACTGAAGCTTTCTTT.

The chain links TRBV28 to TRBJ1-3, with D possibly TRBD1 on 5 matching bases. This CDR3 contains 16 residues. Germline loops: CDR1 MDHEN, CDR2 SYDVKM. V lost 5 bases and J lost 0, with 14 bases in between. For the CDR3, the DNA is TGTGCCAGCAGTCTGCCCCGGACACTCTCTGGAAACACCATATATTTT. Translated, it gives CASSLPRTLSGNTIYF.

The V call is TRBV5-1, the J call TRBJ2-7; D possibly corresponds to TRBD2 (5 bases). CDR1 is SGHRS, CDR2 YFSETQ, per germline. The CDR3 extends over 14 amino acids. V was pared by 0 bases and J by 5 bases, with 12 bases between. The CDR3 spells CASSLASSSDEQYF. Written as DNA, the CDR3 is TGCGCCAGCAGCTTGGCCTCTAGTAGCGACGAGCAGTACTTC.

The chain couples TRBV2 to TRBJ2-3; tentatively, D is TRBD2 (6 bases). V lost 8 bases and J 0 bases, leaving 12 bases between the germline ends. CDR3 length equals 14 residues. Germline V gene sequence: CDR1 SNHLY, CDR2 FYNNEI. This CDR3 reads CASQLAGSTDTQYF. DNA of the CDR3: TGTGCCAGCCAGCTGGCGGGGAGCACAGATACGCAGTATTTT.

This clone was seen a single time. The chain uses TRBV11-2 and TRBJ2-2; 7 nucleotides match TRBD1. Trimming removed 6 bases from V and 6 bases from J; junction bases left unmatched: 4. This CDR3 has 13 amino acids. CDR1 and CDR2 (germline): SGHAT, FQNNGV. The CDR3 loop reads CASSTGVAGELFF. The CDR3 DNA sequence: TGTGCCAGCAGTACAGGGGTCGCCGGGGAGCTGTTTTTT.

The CDR3 region has the DNA TGTGCCAGCATCAGGCGGGTTTATCAGCCCCAGCATTTT. This encodes CASIRRVYQPQHF. J is TRBJ1-5 and V is TRBV27; D is undetermined. CDR1 MNHEY and CDR2 SMNVEV come from the germline V gene (reference sequence). The CDR3 length is 13 residues. V was clipped by 7 bases and J by 5 bases, with 12 bases between them.

V is TRBV19 and J is TRBJ2-3; tentative D call: TRBD1 (5 bases). Looked up from germline, CDR1 is LNHDA and CDR2 is SQIVND (reference sequence). The CDR3 sequence is 15 residues long. Between the trimmed V and J ends, which lost 5 bases and 0 bases, there was a span of 12 bases. CDR3 protein: CASSLDTSSTDTQYF. The CDR3 nucleotides read TGTGCCAGTAGTTTGGACACTTCTAGCACAGATACGCAGTATTTT.

The CDR3 here is CASSLKDSASSGANVLTF. The CDR3 DNA reads TGTGCCAGCAGTTTAAAAGACAGCGCCAGCTCTGGGGCCAACGTCCTGACTTTC. The gene calls are TRBV27 and TRBJ2-6; possible D gene TRBD1, 5 bases. The CDR3 covers 18 residues. V lost 2 bases and J lost 0, with 14 bases in between. The germline V gene has CDR1 MNHEY and CDR2 SMNVEV (reference sequence).

The chain couples TRBV5-6 to TRBJ1-6, with D maybe TRBD1 (6 bases). Germline values: CDR1 SGHDT, CDR2 YYEEEE. Trimming removed 0 bases from V and 1 base from J, with 14 bases in between. The CDR3 is 18 amino acids. The CDR3 region has the DNA TGTGCCAGCAGCTTGGCTACGGCCAGGGGTTCCTATAATTCACCCCTCCACTTT. Its protein is CASSLATARGSYNSPLHF.

The genes are TRBV27 and TRBJ1-6; no reliable D call. Trimming shortened V by 5 bases and J by 6 bases, and 8 bases separated the two germline ends. The CDR3 spans 13 residues. Germline values: CDR1 MNHEY, CDR2 SMNVEV (reference sequence). CDR3 protein: CASSGRTNSPLHF. CDR3 DNA sequence: TGTGCCAGCAGTGGGAGGACTAATTCACCCCTCCACTTT.

This chain joins TRBV12-5 and TRBJ1-1, with D possibly TRBD1 on 6 matching bases. The CDR3 is 11 amino acids. CDR1 is LGHNT, CDR2 FRNRAP, per germline. V lost 5 bases and J lost 13, with 14 bases in between. The CDR3 is CASGLDRRGFF. The CDR3 DNA reads as TGTGCTAGTGGTCTAGACAGGCGCGGTTTCTTT.

The V gene is TRBV18, the J gene TRBJ2-7, with TRBD1 matching over 8 bases. After removal of 0 bases from V and 7 bases from J, the junction contained 8 bases not matched to a gene. The CDR3 length is 15 residues. Germline V gene lookup returns CDR1 KGHSH and CDR2 LQKENI. The CDR3 nucleotides are TGTGCCAGCTCACCACCCTCCCAGGGGGCGGGGGAGCAGTACTTC. It codes for CASSPPSQGAGEQYF.

The rearrangement links TRBV7-2 to TRBJ2-7; 8 bases map to TRBD1. J lost 3 bases, V lost 4 bases, and 17 bases had no gene match. The CDR3 contains 18 residues. From germline, CDR1 is SGHTA and CDR2 FQGNSA. Written as DNA, the CDR3 is TGTGCCAGCAGCTCACACCCAGGGGGCAGGACTAATTACTACGAGCAGTACTTC. Encoded protein: CASSSHPGGRTNYYEQYF.